Listed below are T cell receptor beta chains from one sample, sequenced in a study of shared T cell receptors in the human thymus. Sequencing was performed with immunoSEQ multiplex PCR; in TCRdb, only in-frame clones are kept and a portion is missing. The data show approximately 68,000 clones, 90% to 95% seen once. Specimen: thymocytes. The receptors come from a human donor. Both conserved end residues are part of each CDR3. Each record gives: D gene, V gene, J gene, clone size, CDR3 DNA, CDR3 protein. A D gene is named only where the DNA matches it firmly. Size tells how often a clone was seen (once, few, many) or the class of an expanded clone, and some rows leave it out.

d_call: TRBD1; v_call: TRBV25-1; j_call: TRBJ1-1; clone_size: NA; cdr3_nt: TGTGCCAGCAACAGGGGAGGGGACACTGAAGCTTTCTTT; cdr3_aa: CASNRGGDTEAFF
d_call: NA; v_call: TRBV9; j_call: TRBJ2-5; clone_size: NA; cdr3_nt: TGTGCCAGCAGCGTAGGGCCAGTCGAAGAGACCCAGTACTTC; cdr3_aa: CASSVGPVEETQYF
d_call: NA; v_call: TRBV5-6; j_call: TRBJ1-1; clone_size: NA; cdr3_nt: TGTGCCAGCAGCCGAGGAACCTACCCCATTGAAGCTTTCTTT; cdr3_aa: CASSRGTYPIEAFF
d_call: NA; v_call: TRBV11-2; j_call: TRBJ2-3; clone_size: NA; cdr3_nt: TGTGCCAGCAGCCCCACGCGGGGAAAAGCAGATACGCAGTATTTT; cdr3_aa: CASSPTRGKADTQYF
d_call: TRBD2; v_call: TRBV2; j_call: TRBJ2-3; clone_size: NA; cdr3_nt: TGTGCCAGCAGTGAAACTAGCGGGGTAGTTGATACGCAGTATTTT; cdr3_aa: CASSETSGVVDTQYF
d_call: NA; v_call: TRBV7-4; j_call: TRBJ1-1; clone_size: few; cdr3_nt: TGTGCCAGCAGCCCAGTTCGGTCGAAGAACACTGAAGCTTTCTTT; cdr3_aa: CASSPVRSKNTEAFF
d_call: TRBD1; v_call: TRBV2; j_call: TRBJ1-1; clone_size: NA; cdr3_nt: TGTGCCAGCAGTGAGTGGACAGGGACCATGAACACTGAAGCTTTCTTT; cdr3_aa: CASSEWTGTMNTEAFF
d_call: TRBD2; v_call: TRBV7-2; j_call: TRBJ2-5; clone_size: NA; cdr3_nt: TGTGCCAGCAGCCCCTGTAGTAGCGGGACTTGGGGGGAGACCCAGTACTTC; cdr3_aa: CASSPCSSGTWGETQYF
d_call: NA; v_call: TRBV28; j_call: TRBJ1-2; clone_size: NA; cdr3_nt: TGTGCCAGCAGGGCCGGGGGGTCAGGGAACTATGGCTACACCTTC; cdr3_aa: CASRAGGSGNYGYTF
d_call: NA; v_call: TRBV28; j_call: TRBJ2-7; clone_size: NA; cdr3_nt: TGTGCCAGCAGTTTATGGAAGCTTACGGGGGCCTACGAGCAGTACTTC; cdr3_aa: CASSLWKLTGAYEQYF
d_call: NA; v_call: TRBV5-4; j_call: TRBJ1-1; clone_size: NA; cdr3_nt: TGTGCCAGCAGCTTGAATTCCTGGACGGAGAACACTGAGGCTTTCTTT; cdr3_aa: CASSLNSWTENTEAFF
d_call: NA; v_call: TRBV18; j_call: TRBJ1-1; clone_size: NA; cdr3_nt: TGTGCCAGCTCACCACCCTCCTGGAACAGGGCGAACACTGAAGCTTTCTTT; cdr3_aa: CASSPPSWNRANTEAFF
d_call: NA; v_call: TRBV5-6; j_call: TRBJ1-5; clone_size: NA; cdr3_nt: TGTGCCAGCAGCGGTGGACGGACGGGCAATCAGCCCCAGCATTTT; cdr3_aa: CASSGGRTGNQPQHF
d_call: NA; v_call: TRBV5-6; j_call: TRBJ1-1; clone_size: NA; cdr3_nt: TGTGCCAGTATTTCATCAAGGAGGGTGAACACTGAAGCTTTCTTT; cdr3_aa: CASISSRRVNTEAFF
d_call: TRBD1; v_call: TRBV6-6; j_call: TRBJ1-1; clone_size: once; cdr3_nt: TGTGCCAGCAGGCCTGACAGGGTCTTGAACACTGAAGCTTTCTTT; cdr3_aa: CASRPDRVLNTEAFF
d_call: NA; v_call: TRBV30; j_call: TRBJ2-3; clone_size: NA; cdr3_nt: TGTGCCTGGAGGACATACCACCAAGACAGGTTCACAGATACGCAGTATTTT; cdr3_aa: CAWRTYHQDRFTDTQYF
d_call: TRBD2; v_call: TRBV19; j_call: TRBJ2-1; clone_size: NA; cdr3_nt: TGTGCCACCCGTCAGCGGGGGTTTCACAATGAGCAGTTCTTC; cdr3_aa: CATRQRGFHNEQFF
d_call: NA; v_call: TRBV6-5; j_call: TRBJ1-1; clone_size: NA; cdr3_nt: TGTGCCAGCAGCCCACTCCCGGAATACACTGAAGCTTTCTTT; cdr3_aa: CASSPLPEYTEAFF
d_call: TRBD1; v_call: TRBV19; j_call: TRBJ1-1; clone_size: NA; cdr3_nt: TGTGCCAGTACCAAGGACAGGGGGAAGCAGGACACTGAAGCTTTCTTT; cdr3_aa: CASTKDRGKQDTEAFF
d_call: NA; v_call: TRBV14; j_call: TRBJ1-2; clone_size: NA; cdr3_nt: TGTGCCAGCAGCCAAGATGGGTCAGGGGAACGCAATGGCTACACCTTC; cdr3_aa: CASSQDGSGERNGYTF
d_call: NA; v_call: TRBV28; j_call: TRBJ2-3; clone_size: once; cdr3_nt: TGTGCCAACAGTCGTAGACTAGAGGCAGATACGCAGTATTTT; cdr3_aa: CANSRRLEADTQYF
d_call: TRBD1; v_call: TRBV15; j_call: TRBJ1-6; clone_size: NA; cdr3_nt: TGTGCCACCAGCAGAGCGAACCGGGACAGGGGTCCACCCCTCCACTTT; cdr3_aa: CATSRANRDRGPPLHF
d_call: NA; v_call: TRBV13; j_call: TRBJ1-1; clone_size: NA; cdr3_nt: TGTGCCAGCAGCTTAGACCGGGAGCACACTGAAGCTTTCTTT; cdr3_aa: CASSLDREHTEAFF
d_call: NA; v_call: TRBV6-6; j_call: TRBJ2-7; clone_size: NA; cdr3_nt: TGTGCCAGCACAGGGGCTTCCTCCTACGAGCAGTACTTC; cdr3_aa: CASTGASSYEQYF
d_call: TRBD1; v_call: TRBV7-2; j_call: TRBJ1-1; clone_size: NA; cdr3_nt: TGTGCCAGCAGCCCTATAGACAGGGCCATTATTGAAGCTTTCTTT; cdr3_aa: CASSPIDRAIIEAFF
d_call: TRBD1; v_call: TRBV4-2; j_call: TRBJ1-1; clone_size: NA; cdr3_nt: TGTGCCACCTGGGAGGGGGCCAAGAACACTGAAGCTTTCTTT; cdr3_aa: CATWEGAKNTEAFF
d_call: NA; v_call: TRBV27; j_call: TRBJ1-2; clone_size: NA; cdr3_nt: TGTGCCAGCATGCCCCGGGACACCATTTCCCGGGATGGCTACACCTTC; cdr3_aa: CASMPRDTISRDGYTF
d_call: NA; v_call: TRBV19; j_call: TRBJ1-5; clone_size: NA; cdr3_nt: TGTGCCAGTAGTGATCGACAGCTGCGTGGTCAGCCCCAGCATTTT; cdr3_aa: CASSDRQLRGQPQHF
d_call: NA; v_call: TRBV6-5; j_call: TRBJ2-5; clone_size: NA; cdr3_nt: TGTGCCAGCAAAATCTCAGGCGGAGAGGCCCAGTACTTC; cdr3_aa: CASKISGGEAQYF
d_call: TRBD1; v_call: TRBV10-3; j_call: TRBJ1-1; clone_size: NA; cdr3_nt: TGTGCCATCAGTGACCGGGACAGAGCTGAAGCTTTCTTT; cdr3_aa: CAISDRDRAEAFF
d_call: NA; v_call: TRBV7-2; j_call: TRBJ1-2; clone_size: once; cdr3_nt: TGTGCCAGCAGCTTAGCGGAGGGACCCTATGGCTACACCTTC; cdr3_aa: CASSLAEGPYGYTF